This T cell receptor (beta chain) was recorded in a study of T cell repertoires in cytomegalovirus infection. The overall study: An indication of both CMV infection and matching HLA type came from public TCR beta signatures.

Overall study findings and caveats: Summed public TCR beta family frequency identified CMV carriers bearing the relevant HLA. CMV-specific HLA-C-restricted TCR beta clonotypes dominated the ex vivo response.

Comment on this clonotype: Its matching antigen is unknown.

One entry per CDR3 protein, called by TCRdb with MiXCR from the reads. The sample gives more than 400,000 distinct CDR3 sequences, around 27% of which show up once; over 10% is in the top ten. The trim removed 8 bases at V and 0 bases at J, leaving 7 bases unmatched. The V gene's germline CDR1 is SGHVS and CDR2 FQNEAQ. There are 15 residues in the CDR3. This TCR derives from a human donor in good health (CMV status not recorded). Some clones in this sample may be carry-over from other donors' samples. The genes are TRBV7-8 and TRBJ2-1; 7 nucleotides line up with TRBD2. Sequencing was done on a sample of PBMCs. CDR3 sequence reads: CASQKRGSSYNEQFF. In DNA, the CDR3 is TGTGCCAGCCAGAAGCGGGGAAGCTCCTACAATGAGCAGTTCTTC.